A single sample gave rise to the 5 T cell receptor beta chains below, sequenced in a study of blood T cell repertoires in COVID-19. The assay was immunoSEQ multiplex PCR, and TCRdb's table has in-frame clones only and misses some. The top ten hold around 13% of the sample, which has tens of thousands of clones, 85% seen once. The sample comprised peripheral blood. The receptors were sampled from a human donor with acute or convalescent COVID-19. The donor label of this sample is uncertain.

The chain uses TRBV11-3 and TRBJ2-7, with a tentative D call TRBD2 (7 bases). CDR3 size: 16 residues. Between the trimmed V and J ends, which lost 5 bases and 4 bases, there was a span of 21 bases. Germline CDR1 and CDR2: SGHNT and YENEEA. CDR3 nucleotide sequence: TGTGCCAGCAGCCCATCCCTCCGGGGAGGGGGATACGAGCAGTACTTC. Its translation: CASSPSLRGGGYEQYF.

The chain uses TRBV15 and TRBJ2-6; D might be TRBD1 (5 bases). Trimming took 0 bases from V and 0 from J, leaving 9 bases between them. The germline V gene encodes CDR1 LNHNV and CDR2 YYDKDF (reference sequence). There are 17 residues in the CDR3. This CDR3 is CATSRDPQGSGANVLTF. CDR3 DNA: TGTGCCACCAGCAGAGATCCGCAGGGCTCTGGGGCCAACGTCCTGACTTTC.

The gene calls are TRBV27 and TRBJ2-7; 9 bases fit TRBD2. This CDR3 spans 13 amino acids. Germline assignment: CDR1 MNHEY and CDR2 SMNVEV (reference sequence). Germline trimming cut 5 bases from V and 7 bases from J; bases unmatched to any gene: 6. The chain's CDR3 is CASSPWTSEEQYF. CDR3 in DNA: TGTGCCAGCAGTCCGTGGACTAGCGAAGAGCAGTACTTC.

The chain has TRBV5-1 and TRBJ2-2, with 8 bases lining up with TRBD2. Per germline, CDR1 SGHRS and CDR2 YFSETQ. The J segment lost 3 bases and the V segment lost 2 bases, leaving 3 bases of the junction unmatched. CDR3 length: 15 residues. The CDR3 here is CASSLTGGDTGELFF. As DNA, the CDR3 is TGCGCCAGCAGCTTAACGGGAGGGGACACCGGGGAGCTGTTTTTT.

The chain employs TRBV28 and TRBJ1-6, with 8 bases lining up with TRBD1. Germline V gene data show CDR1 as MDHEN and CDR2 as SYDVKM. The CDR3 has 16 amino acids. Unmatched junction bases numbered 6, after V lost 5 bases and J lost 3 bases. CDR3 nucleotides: TGTGCCAGCAGTACGGACAGGGCGCTCTATAATTCACCCCTCCACTTT. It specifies CASSTDRALYNSPLHF.